Below are 24 T cell receptor beta chains sequenced from a single sample in a study of blood T cell repertoires in COVID-19. The method was immunoSEQ multiplex PCR; TCRdb's version includes in-frame clones alone and lacks a portion of them. The sample consists of 270,000 or so clones, about nine tenths of them appearing once. Sequencing used peripheral blood. Receptor source: a woman aged 30 to 39 with COVID-19, enrolled during active disease.

The chain links TRBV30 to TRBJ2-7; D perhaps matches TRBD2 (6 bases). Germline lookup yields CDR1 GTSNPN and CDR2 SVGIG (reference sequence). The CDR3 has 14 amino acids. V was trimmed by 4 bases and J by 3 bases, leaving 16 bases between them. The CDR3 nucleotides are TGTGCCTGGAAAACCACCGGAGGGAGCTACGAGCAGTACTTC. This codes for CAWKTTGGSYEQYF.

J is TRBJ2-5 and V is TRBV11-2; TRBD2 matches 7 bases. Germline V lookup: CDR1 SGHAT, CDR2 FQNNGV. V shed 4 bases and J 5 bases; nucleotides not matched to a gene: 7. The CDR3 totals 14 residues. CDR3 amino acids: CASSWNGGSETQYF. DNA of the CDR3: TGTGCCAGCAGCTGGAACGGGGGGTCCGAGACCCAGTACTTC.

The rearrangement joins TRBV29-1 to TRBJ1-1, with D unclear. Trimming left V 4 bases short and J 2 bases short, with 11 bases between. Germline-derived CDR1 and CDR2 are SQVTM and ANQGSEA. This CDR3 spans 13 amino acids. The DNA for the CDR3 is TGCAGCGTTGTGCGCAGACTCAACACTGAAGCTTTCTTT. Its protein product is CSVVRRLNTEAFF.

The chain combines TRBV7-6 with TRBJ2-3; 8 nucleotides match TRBD2. CDR1 is SGHVS and CDR2 is FNYEAQ in the germline V gene. V trimming: 4 bases; J trimming: 0 bases; junction bases outside the gene matches: 6. The CDR3 consists of 16 residues. Here the CDR3 DNA reads TGTGCCAGCAGCTCACAGCGGGGGACTAGCACAGATACGCAGTATTTT. Translation gives CASSSQRGTSTDTQYF.

This clone qualifies as medium-sized (0.01 to 0.1%). The chain uses TRBV11-2 and TRBJ2-3; TRBD1 agrees at 12 bases. V lost 1 base and J lost 2; bases outside the gene matches: 10. The length of the CDR3 is 19 residues. Looked up from germline, CDR1 is SGHAT and CDR2 is FQNNGV. CDR3 bases: TGTGCCAGCAGCTTAGTTGGGTGGGGACAGGGGGCTGACACAGATACGCAGTATTTT. Translating gives CASSLVGWGQGADTDTQYF. Combining the CDR3 with reference TRBV11-2 and TRBJ2-3 gives the whole variable domain EAGVAQSPRYKIIEKRQSVAFWCNPISGHATLYWYQQILGQGPKLLIQFQNNGVVDDSQLPKDRFSAERLKGVDSTLKIQPAKLEDSAVYLCASSLVGWGQGADTDTQYFGPGTRLTVL.

The chain carries TRBV18 and TRBJ1-3, with D possibly being TRBD1 (5 bases). This CDR3 comprises 14 residues. CDR1 is KGHSH and CDR2 is LQKENI in the germline V gene. The germline V and J ends were trimmed by 8 bases and 1 base, with 12 bases remaining between them. DNA for the CDR3: TGTGCCAGCCAAATGACAGTGTCTGGAAACACCATATATTTT. Residues: CASQMTVSGNTIYF.

V gene TRBV7-8 combines with J gene TRBJ1-1; no clear D. The CDR3 is 13 amino acids. The germline V gene has CDR1 SGHVS and CDR2 FQNEAQ. V lost 6 bases, J lost 3 bases, and 11 bases lay in between. The CDR3 sequence is CASRPGWDTEAFF. The DNA for the CDR3 is TGTGCCAGCAGACCAGGATGGGACACTGAAGCTTTCTTT.

The genes are TRBV10-2 and TRBJ2-7; 8 nucleotides line up with TRBD1. CDR3 length: 13 residues. After removal of 6 bases from V and 1 base from J, the junction contained 2 bases not matched to a gene. Germline values: CDR1 WSHSY, CDR2 SAAADI. The DNA for the CDR3 is TGCGCCAGCAGAGACAGGGGTTCCTACGAGCAGTACTTC. Its protein product is CASRDRGSYEQYF.

This rearrangement joins TRBV5-4 to TRBJ1-2, with D possibly being TRBD1 (5 bases). Germline V gene lookup returns CDR1 SGHNT and CDR2 YYREEE (reference sequence). The CDR3 is made up of 12 amino acids. Deletions cut 2 bases from V and 8 bases from J, with 10 bases between. CDR3 protein: CASSLGRAGYTF. CDR3 nucleotides: TGTGCCAGCAGCTTAGGCAGGGCGGGCTACACCTTC.

The chain uses TRBV5-1 and TRBJ2-3, with 7 bases identical to TRBD2. Germline lookup yields CDR1 SGHRS and CDR2 YFSETQ. The CDR3 has 15 amino acids. After removal of 7 bases from V and 0 bases from J, the junction contained 8 bases not matched to a gene. The CDR3 protein is CASAPGGSSTDTQYF. CDR3 sequence (DNA): TGCGCCAGCGCCCCGGGGGGATCGAGCACAGATACGCAGTATTTT. The entire variable domain, with the rest obtained from reference TRBV5-1 and TRBJ2-3, is as follows: KAGVTQTPRYLIKTRGQQVTLSCSPISGHRSVSWYQQTPGQGLQFLFEYFSETQRNKGNFPGRFSGRQFSNSRSEMNVSTLELGDSALYLCASAPGGSSTDTQYFGPGTRLTVL.

This clone was seen a single time. The chain links TRBV28 to TRBJ2-7, with 7 positions matching TRBD1. Germline V lookup: CDR1 MDHEN, CDR2 SYDVKM. The V and J ends lost 10 bases and 6 bases, in that order; junction bases with no gene match: 9. This CDR3 is 12 amino acids long. CDR3 in DNA: TGTGCCATTGAGACAGGGCCCAGCGAGCAGTACTTC. The encoded protein is CAIETGPSEQYF.

The V and J genes are TRBV18 and TRBJ2-7, with a possible D match to TRBD2 (5 bases). The V end lost 0 bases, the J end lost 6 bases, and 15 bases lay between the germline ends. The CDR3 loop spans 15 amino acids. The germline V gene has CDR1 KGHSH and CDR2 LQKENI. The CDR3, as DNA: TGTGCCAGCTCACCACCGACCGGATCCAGCGGCGAGCAGTACTTC. Its translation: CASSPPTGSSGEQYF.

This chain connects TRBV6-5 to TRBJ2-2, with 7 bases lining up with TRBD1. Unmatched junction bases numbered 11, after V lost 7 bases and J lost 6 bases. Per germline, CDR1 MNHEY and CDR2 SVGAGI. The CDR3 has 15 amino acids. CDR3 nucleotides: TGTGCCAGCACTGCCCTTGGGACAGCCGCCGGGGAGCTGTTTTTT. This encodes CASTALGTAAGELFF.

This clone has more than one count but fewer than ten. This chain connects TRBV4-2 to TRBJ1-5, with D uncertain. Between the trimmed V and J ends, which lost 0 bases and 10 bases, there was a span of 13 bases. Germline CDR1 reads LGHNA; CDR2 reads YNFKEQ. The CDR3 contains 14 residues. This CDR3 reads CASSQESVQIPQHF. The CDR3 DNA follows: TGTGCCAGCAGCCAAGAGTCAGTTCAGATCCCCCAGCATTTT.

The rearrangement uses TRBV3-1 (or the pseudogene TRBV3-2) and TRBJ1-1; D gene unclear. V lost 3 bases to trimming and J lost 0 bases, with 11 bases between them. Germline V gives CDR1 LGHDT, CDR2 YNNKEL (reference sequence). CDR3 length equals 15 residues. The CDR3 region is CASSHGPAMNTEAFF. The DNA for the CDR3 is TGTGCCAGCAGCCATGGGCCAGCCATGAACACTGAAGCTTTCTTT.

The chain has TRBV5-1 and TRBJ2-3; 12 bases are shared with TRBD2. V lost 0 bases and J lost 1; bases outside the gene matches: 6. From germline, CDR1 is SGHRS and CDR2 YFSETQ. This CDR3 is built from 18 residues. The CDR3 bases are TGCGCCAGCAGCTTGGCCACTAGCGGGGGGCCTCGCACAGATACGCAGTATTTT. It codes for CASSLATSGGPRTDTQYF.

V usage is TRBV28 and J usage is TRBJ2-5; 14 positions agree with TRBD2. V trimming: 6 bases; J trimming: 3 bases; junction bases outside the gene matches: 15. The CDR3 covers 19 residues. Germline V gene sequence: CDR1 MDHEN, CDR2 SYDVKM. The CDR3 loop is CASRTNHGTSGGLKETQYF. Here the CDR3 DNA reads TGTGCCAGCAGAACCAACCACGGGACTAGCGGGGGATTAAAAGAGACCCAGTACTTC.

The chain combines TRBV5-1 with TRBJ2-1; 8 bases fit TRBD2. Germline loops: CDR1 SGHRS, CDR2 YFSETQ. This CDR3 is built from 19 residues. J was trimmed by 0 bases and V by 3 bases; bases with no gene match: 14. The CDR3 DNA reads as TGCGCCAGCAGCTCCTACCCGGGACTAGGGATTAGCTCCTACAATGAGCAGTTCTTC. It is translated as CASSSYPGLGISSYNEQFF.

The CDR3 spells CASSQGYRGYGYTF. The CDR3, as DNA: TGTGCCAGCAGCCAGGGTTACAGGGGCTATGGCTACACCTTC. The V call is TRBV3-1 (or the pseudogene TRBV3-2), the J call TRBJ1-2; 7 bases are a match to TRBD1. Per the germline V gene, CDR1 is LGHDT and CDR2 is YNNKEL (reference sequence). Trimming at V came to 3 bases and at J to 4 bases, leaving 5 bases not matched to a gene. The CDR3 consists of 14 residues.

The J gene is TRBJ2-5, the V gene TRBV5-1; 8 bases map to TRBD2. The junction had 6 bases not matched to a gene; V was cut back by 0 bases and J by 5 bases. This CDR3 contains 15 residues. Germline CDR1 SGHRS, CDR2 YFSETQ. The CDR3 protein is CASSLGGLVEETQYF. CDR3 nucleotides: TGCGCCAGCAGCTTGGGGGGACTAGTCGAGGAGACCCAGTACTTC.

The count of this clone is one. The genes are TRBV4-1 and TRBJ1-5, with a tentative D call TRBD1 (5 bases). V was pared by 4 bases and J by 0 bases, with 13 bases between. The CDR3 extends over 16 amino acids. The germline V gene encodes CDR1 MGHRA and CDR2 YSYEKL. DNA of the CDR3: TGCGCCAGCAGCCGACAAGCAGGGATTAGCAATCAGCCCCAGCATTTT. Translation gives CASSRQAGISNQPQHF.

The chain couples TRBV27 to TRBJ2-6, with 7 positions matching TRBD2. J was trimmed by 4 bases and V by 2 bases; bases with no gene match: 5. The CDR3 length is 16 residues. Germline loops: CDR1 MNHEY, CDR2 SMNVEV (reference sequence). CDR3 in amino acids: CASSLGEGMGANVLTF. Here the CDR3 DNA reads TGTGCCAGCAGTTTAGGGGAGGGAATGGGGGCCAACGTCCTGACTTTC.

This chain joins TRBV19 and TRBJ1-3; no reliable D call. V shed 7 bases and J shed 4 bases, with 14 bases lying between them. Germline V gene data show CDR1 as LNHDA and CDR2 as SQIVND (reference sequence). This CDR3 has 14 amino acids. The CDR3 sequence is CASTLRVSGNTIYF. CDR3 bases: TGTGCCAGTACCCTACGGGTATCCGGAAACACCATATATTTT.

The chain carries TRBV2 and TRBJ1-2; a weak D match, TRBD1 (5 bases). V was cut by 2 bases and J by 7 bases, with 11 bases left in between. Germline values: CDR1 SNHLY, CDR2 FYNNEI. CDR3 length: 13 amino acids. The CDR3 sequence is CASSEPPRGGYTF. As DNA, the CDR3 is TGTGCCAGCAGTGAACCCCCAAGGGGTGGCTACACCTTC.